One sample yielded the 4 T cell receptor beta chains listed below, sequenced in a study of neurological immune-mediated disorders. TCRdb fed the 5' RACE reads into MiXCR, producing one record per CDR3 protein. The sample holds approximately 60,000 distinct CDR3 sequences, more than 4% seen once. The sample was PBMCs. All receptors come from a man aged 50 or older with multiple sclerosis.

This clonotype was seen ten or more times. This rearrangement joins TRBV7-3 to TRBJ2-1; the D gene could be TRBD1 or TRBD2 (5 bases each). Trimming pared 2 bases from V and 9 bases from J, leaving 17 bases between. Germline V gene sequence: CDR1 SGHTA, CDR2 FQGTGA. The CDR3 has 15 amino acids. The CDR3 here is CASSLQRANGGEQFF. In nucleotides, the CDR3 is TGTGCCAGCAGCTTACAGAGGGCCAATGGGGGTGAGCAGTTCTTC.

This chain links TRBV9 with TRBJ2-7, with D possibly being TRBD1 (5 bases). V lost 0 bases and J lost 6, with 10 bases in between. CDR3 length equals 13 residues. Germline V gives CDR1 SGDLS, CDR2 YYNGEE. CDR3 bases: TGTGCCAGCAGCGTAGGACGGCAGGGCGAGCAGTACTTC. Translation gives CASSVGRQGEQYF. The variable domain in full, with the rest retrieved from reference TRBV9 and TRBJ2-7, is DSGVTQTPKHLITATGQRVTLRCSPRSGDLSVYWYQQSLDQGLQFLIQYYNGEERAKGNILERFSAQQFPDLHSELNLSSLELGDSALYFCASSVGRQGEQYFGPGTRLTVT.

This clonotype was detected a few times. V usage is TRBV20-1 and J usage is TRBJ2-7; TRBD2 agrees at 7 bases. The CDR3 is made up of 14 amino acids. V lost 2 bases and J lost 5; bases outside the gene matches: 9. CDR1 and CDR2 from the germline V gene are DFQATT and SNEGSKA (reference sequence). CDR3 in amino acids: CSARQSAGRDEQYF. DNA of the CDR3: TGCAGTGCTAGACAGTCAGCGGGGCGAGACGAGCAGTACTTC.

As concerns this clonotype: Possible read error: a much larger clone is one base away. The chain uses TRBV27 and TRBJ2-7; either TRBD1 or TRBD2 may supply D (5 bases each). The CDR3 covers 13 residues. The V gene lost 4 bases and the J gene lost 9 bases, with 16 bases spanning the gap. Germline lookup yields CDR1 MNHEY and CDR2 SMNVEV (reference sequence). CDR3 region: CASSSTPGLRQYF. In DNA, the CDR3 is TGTGCCAGCAGTTCCACCCCGGGGCTAAGGCAGTACTTC.